These 17 T cell receptor beta chains originate from one sample sequenced in a study of T cell responses to AZD1222 COVID-19 vaccine. The assay was immunoSEQ multiplex PCR, and TCRdb's table has in-frame clones only and misses some. The table lists around 95,000 clones, 92% of them singletons. Specimen: peripheral blood, collected on day 0 of AZD1222 vaccination. These receptors all come from an adult in good health.

This chain links TRBV6-4 with TRBJ1-2; D remains ambiguous. This CDR3 comprises 13 residues. CDR1 and CDR2 (germline): MRHNA, SNTAGT. V lost 0 bases to trimming and J lost 6 bases, with 8 bases between them. The CDR3 protein is CASSDSVSHGYTF. CDR3 DNA: TGTGCCAGCAGTGACTCAGTCAGTCATGGCTACACCTTC.

Only a few counts were recorded for this clone. J is TRBJ2-7 and V is TRBV7-9, with 11 bases that match TRBD2. V lost 4 bases to trimming and J lost 6 bases; unmatched junction nucleotides: 8. CDR1 SEHNR and CDR2 FQNEAQ come from the germline V gene (reference sequence). The CDR3 has 15 residues. CDR3 protein: CASSSPGLAALEQYF. The CDR3 bases are TGTGCCAGCAGCTCTCCGGGACTAGCGGCCCTCGAGCAGTACTTC.

The V gene is TRBV9, the J gene TRBJ1-3; TRBD1 might be the D (6 bases). The CDR3 contains 14 residues. Germline values: CDR1 SGDLS, CDR2 YYNGEE. The V end was cut by 3 bases, the J end by 0 bases, with 7 bases between. The CDR3 DNA reads TGTGCCAGCAGCGCACAGGGCTCTGGAAACACCATATATTTT. Translation gives CASSAQGSGNTIYF.

Only one count was recorded for this clone. This chain joins TRBV6-4 and TRBJ1-4; TRBD1 aligns across 7 bases. V gave up 0 bases and J gave up 6 bases; unmatched junction bases: 4. Looked up from germline, CDR1 is MRHNA and CDR2 is SNTAGT. The CDR3 extends over 15 amino acids. The DNA of the CDR3 is TGTGCCAGCAGTGACTCGGGACAGTGGTATGAAAAACTGTTTTTT. This encodes CASSDSGQWYEKLFF.

V is TRBV27 and J is TRBJ1-1; no firm D call. Trimming took 5 bases from V and 5 from J, leaving 12 bases between them. The germline V gene has CDR1 MNHEY and CDR2 SMNVEV (reference sequence). The CDR3 is 13 residues long. CDR3 in amino acids: CASSLQLGTEAFF. The DNA of the CDR3 is TGTGCCAGCAGTCTTCAATTAGGGACTGAAGCTTTCTTT.

J is TRBJ2-2 and V is TRBV4-2; D might be TRBD1 (5 bases). Trimming stripped 1 base from V and 2 bases from J, with 14 bases between. The CDR3 runs to 17 residues. Germline V lookup: CDR1 LGHNA, CDR2 YNFKEQ. The CDR3 DNA is TGTGCCAGCAGCCAAGCTAAGGGGCGAAGAAACACCGGGGAGCTGTTTTTT. It is translated as CASSQAKGRRNTGELFF.

This rearrangement joins TRBV27 to TRBJ1-5; no clear D. Germline CDR1 and CDR2: MNHEY and SMNVEV (reference sequence). V was shortened by 6 bases and J by 2 bases, with 11 bases between the two germline ends. This CDR3 comprises 14 residues. Written as DNA, the CDR3 is TGTGCCAGCAGATCGGCCCGCGGCAATCAGCCCCAGCATTTT. Its protein product is CASRSARGNQPQHF.

The gene calls are TRBV5-1 and TRBJ2-7, with 9 bases matching TRBD2. The germline CDR1 and CDR2 sequences are SGHRS and YFSETQ. The V gene end was trimmed by 0 bases and the J gene end by 0 bases; junction bases not matched to a gene: 1. The CDR3 has 15 amino acids. CDR3 in amino acids: CASSLVAGDSYEQYF. The CDR3 DNA follows: TGCGCCAGCAGCTTGGTAGCGGGAGACTCCTACGAGCAGTACTTC.

The V and J genes are TRBV7-3 and TRBJ2-1, with D maybe TRBD2 (6 bases). Trimming cost V 5 bases and J 8 bases, with 31 bases left between them. In germline, CDR1 is SGHTA, CDR2 FQGTGA. The CDR3 contains 19 residues. The CDR3 nucleotides read TGTGCCAGCAGCCCAAGGGCTCGGTTAGGAGGGATGGACGGGGATGAGCAGTTCTTC. Protein: CASSPRARLGGMDGDEQFF. The entire variable domain, with the rest obtained from reference TRBV7-3 and TRBJ2-1, is as follows: GAGVSQTPSNKVTEKGKYVELRCDPISGHTALYWYRQSLGQGPEFLIYFQGTGAADDSGLPNDRFFAVRPEGSVSTLKIQRTERGDSAVYLCASSPRARLGGMDGDEQFFGPGTRLTVL.

The CDR3 loop is CASSFIGTSGSLGILSGELFF. The CDR3 nucleotides read TGTGCCAGCAGTTTTATTGGGACTAGCGGGAGTTTGGGGATTCTTTCCGGGGAGCTGTTTTTT. The gene calls are TRBV28 and TRBJ2-2, with TRBD2 matching 14 bases. V shed 3 bases and J 6 bases; nucleotides not matched to a gene: 18. The CDR3 spans 21 residues. The germline CDR1 and CDR2 sequences are MDHEN and SYDVKM.

The rearrangement links TRBV11-3 to TRBJ2-2; weak D call: TRBD2 (5 bases). Trimming took off 3 bases at V and 3 bases at J, with 11 bases between the two ends. The germline V gene has CDR1 SGHNT and CDR2 YENEEA. The CDR3 has 15 amino acids. CDR3 sequence reads: CASSLGRSDTGELFF. CDR3 coding DNA: TGTGCCAGCAGCTTGGGGAGATCAGACACCGGGGAGCTGTTTTTT. Looking up the rest from reference TRBV11-3 and TRBJ2-2 gives the full variable domain: EAGVVQSPRYKIIEKKQPVAFWCNPISGHNTLYWYLQNLGQGPELLIRYENEEAVDDSQLPKDRFSAERLKGVDSTLKIQPAELGDSAVYLCASSLGRSDTGELFFGEGSRLTVL.

The chain combines TRBV30 with TRBJ2-1, with 14 bases matching TRBD2. The CDR3 has 15 residues. Germline V gene data show CDR1 as GTSNPN and CDR2 as SVGIG (reference sequence). The V and J ends lost 1 base and 9 bases, in that order; junction bases with no gene match: 5. As DNA, the CDR3 is TGTGCCTGGAGTGGTAAGGGACTAGCGGGAGTTGAGCAGTTCTTC. It specifies CAWSGKGLAGVEQFF.

CDR3: CSGVSNEKLFF. CDR3 sequence (DNA): TGCAGTGGGGTATCTAATGAAAAACTGTTTTTT. The V and J genes are TRBV20-1 and TRBJ1-4, with no clear D. This CDR3 contains 11 residues. Germline CDR1 reads DFQATT; CDR2 reads SNEGSKA (reference sequence). V gave up 7 bases and J gave up 3 bases, with 6 bases separating them.

This chain links TRBV6-1 with TRBJ1-3; D is unclear. The V end was cut by 2 bases, the J end by 0 bases, with 8 bases between. This CDR3 contains 15 residues. Germline V CDR1 and CDR2: MNHNS, SASEGT. The CDR3 here is CASSEQPSSGNTIYF. CDR3 in DNA: TGTGCCAGCAGTGAACAGCCGAGCTCTGGAAACACCATATATTTT.

This clone is a singleton in its sample. The rearrangement uses TRBV2 and TRBJ2-7, with D possibly being TRBD2 (5 bases). This CDR3 comprises 12 residues. In germline, CDR1 is SNHLY, CDR2 FYNNEI. Trimming removed 4 bases at V and 6 bases at J, with 10 bases between. In DNA, the CDR3 is TGTGCCAGCAGTGGTGAGGGCCCCGAGCAGTACTTC. Its protein product is CASSGEGPEQYF.

The chain employs TRBV2 and TRBJ1-3; D unresolved. V was trimmed by 5 bases and J by 2 bases, leaving 4 bases between them. In germline, CDR1 is SNHLY, CDR2 FYNNEI. The CDR3 spans 12 residues. This chain's CDR3 is CASSSPGNTIYF. CDR3 coding DNA: TGTGCCAGCAGTAGTCCTGGAAACACCATATATTTT.

This chain connects TRBV6-5 to TRBJ2-1, with 8 nucleotides matching TRBD2. V shed 8 bases, J shed 0 bases, and the junction held 3 bases outside the gene matches. The germline CDR1 and CDR2 sequences are MNHEY and SVGAGI. This CDR3 is 14 amino acids long. The chain's CDR3 is CASQRGSSYNEQFF. DNA for the CDR3: TGTGCCAGCCAGCGGGGGAGCTCCTACAATGAGCAGTTCTTC.